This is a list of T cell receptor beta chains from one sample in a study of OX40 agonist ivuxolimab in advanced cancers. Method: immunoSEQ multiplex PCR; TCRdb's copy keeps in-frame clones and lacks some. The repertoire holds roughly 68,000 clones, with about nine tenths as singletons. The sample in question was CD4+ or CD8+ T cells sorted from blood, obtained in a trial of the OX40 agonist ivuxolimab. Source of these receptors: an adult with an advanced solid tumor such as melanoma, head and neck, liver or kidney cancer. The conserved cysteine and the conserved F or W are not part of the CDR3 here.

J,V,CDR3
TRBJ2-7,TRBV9,ASSVGEGIYEQY
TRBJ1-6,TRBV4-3,ASSRTGTGGSPLH
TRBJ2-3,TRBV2,ASSEAQASISTDTQY
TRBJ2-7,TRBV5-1,ASSLAGLSYEQY
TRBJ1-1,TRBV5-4,ASSSPPWVEAF
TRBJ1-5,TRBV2,ASSEVGGNQPQH
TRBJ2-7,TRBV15,ATSRGGRGSSYEQY
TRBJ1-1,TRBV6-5,ASRRTVMNTEAF
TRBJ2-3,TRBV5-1,ASSGTGTSTDTQY
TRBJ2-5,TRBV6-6,ASSSHRTSGWETQY
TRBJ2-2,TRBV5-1,ASSSGGFTGELF
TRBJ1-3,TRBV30,AWSVAQGGGNTIY
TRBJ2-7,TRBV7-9,ASSLPVGRSYEQY
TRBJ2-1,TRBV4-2,ASSPLGAGAYNEQF
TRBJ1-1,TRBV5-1,ASSPMKDGEAF
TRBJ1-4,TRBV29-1,SAQGNSREKLF
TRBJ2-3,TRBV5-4,ASSSGQRAFTDTQY
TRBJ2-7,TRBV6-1,ASSYRREQY
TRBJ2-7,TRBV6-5,ASSRQGATYEQY
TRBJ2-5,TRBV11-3,ASSFGLAGHETQY
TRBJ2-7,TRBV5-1,ASSPHGRDYEQY
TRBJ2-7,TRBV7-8,ASSLPGQEAYEQY
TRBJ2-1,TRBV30,AWRGPGSYNEQF
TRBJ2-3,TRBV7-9,ASSLVQSRTDTQY
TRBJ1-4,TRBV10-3,AISRRLPSTNEKLF
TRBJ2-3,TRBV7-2,ASSLPGQNTDTQY
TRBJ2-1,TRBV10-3,AIRLDPYNEQF
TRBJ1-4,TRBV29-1,SVEDSGTYEKLF
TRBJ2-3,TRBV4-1,ASSRVGGTDTQY
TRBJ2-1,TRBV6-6,ASSYAGEGYEQF
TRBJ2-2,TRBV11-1,ASSSSGSGVTGELF
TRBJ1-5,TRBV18,ASSPNREVGNQPQH
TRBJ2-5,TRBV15,ATRRDRSEIGTQY
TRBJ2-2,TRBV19,ASTRRGRATGELF
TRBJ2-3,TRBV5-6,ASSLRAGSTDTQY
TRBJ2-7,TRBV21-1,ASSNQNGEQY
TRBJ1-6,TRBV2,ASSARWNSPLH
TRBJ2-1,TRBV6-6,ASREGLAGWDEQF
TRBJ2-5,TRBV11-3,ASSLANGQETQY
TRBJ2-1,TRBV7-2,ASSLVRLAVYNEQF
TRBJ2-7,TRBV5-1,ASSLATSAPLDRY
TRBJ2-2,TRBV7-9,ASSLRVWELF
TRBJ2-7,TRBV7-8,ASSSRQGSYEEQY
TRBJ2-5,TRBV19,ASSQQSAGAETQY
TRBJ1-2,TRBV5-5,ASSLSGTGAMIHYGYT
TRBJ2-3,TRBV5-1,ASSSGTASSTDTQY
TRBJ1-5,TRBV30,AWSRRRGNQPQH